The rows below give T cell receptor beta chains drawn from one sample of a study of cytomegalovirus exposure and HLA in healthy donors. Sequencing was performed with immunoSEQ multiplex PCR; in TCRdb, only in-frame clones are kept and a portion is missing. The sample contains 30,000 to 45,000 clones, roughly 80% of which appear only once. What was sequenced was PBMCs. These receptors all stem from a woman in her thirties or forties in good health and CMV-seronegative. CDR3s include the opening cysteine and the closing phenylalanine or tryptophan. A D gene is named only where the DNA matches it firmly. Clone size, where shown, is once, few, many, or a class for clones that have expanded.

J,V,size,D,DNA,CDR3
TRBJ1-3,TRBV2,.,.,TGTGCCAGCAGTGAAGCCAGCGGATCTGGAAACACCATATATTTT,CASSEASGSGNTIYF
TRBJ1-1,TRBV7-3,.,.,TGTGCCAGCAGCTTGGTGCAGGGGATTGAAGCTTTCTTT,CASSLVQGIEAFF
TRBJ1-4,TRBV2,.,TRBD1,TGTGCCAGCAGTTACCCCAGCTTCACCGGGACAGGGGGGGTTGGTAATGAAAAACTGTTTTTT,CASSYPSFTGTGGVGNEKLFF
TRBJ1-6,TRBV2,.,TRBD1,TGTGCCAGCTACTTTGGACAGGGGAGGAATTCACCCCTCCACTTT,CASYFGQGRNSPLHF
TRBJ2-2,TRBV6-5,.,.,TGTGCCAGCAGTCACCGGGACACGAACACCGGGGAGCTGTTTTTT,CASSHRDTNTGELFF
TRBJ2-2,TRBV11-1,.,.,TGTGCCAGCAGCTTAATTGTGAGGTCGAACACCGGGGAGCTGTTTTTT,CASSLIVRSNTGELFF
TRBJ2-1,TRBV28,.,TRBD1,TGTGCCAGCAGCCTAGGGGGACAGGGGCAAGATGAGCAGTTCTTC,CASSLGGQGQDEQFF
TRBJ1-2,TRBV14,.,TRBD1,TGTGCCAGCAGCCTGGCAGGGGGCGGCTATGGCTACACCTTC,CASSLAGGGYGYTF
TRBJ1-1,TRBV19,.,.,TGTGCCAGTAGGAATACAGGGAACACTGAAGCTTTCTTT,CASRNTGNTEAFF
TRBJ2-7,TRBV4-1,.,TRBD1,TGCGCCAGCAGCCCCGGGGACAGCCCCTACGAGCAGTACTTC,CASSPGDSPYEQYF
TRBJ1-2,TRBV7-9,.,.,TGTGCCAGCAGCTTACACAGATTCTATGGCTACACCTTC,CASSLHRFYGYTF
TRBJ2-2,TRBV6-6,.,.,TGTGCCAGCAGACCAACAGGGCTGAACACCGGGGAGCTGTTTTTT,CASRPTGLNTGELFF
TRBJ2-3,TRBV5-8,.,.,TGTGCCAGCAGGCGGCTAGTGAAGACAGATACGCAGTATTTT,CASRRLVKTDTQYF
TRBJ1-6,TRBV4-2,.,.,TGTGCCAGCAGCCAACACCGGGACACGGCTTCACCCCTCCACTTT,CASSQHRDTASPLHF
TRBJ1-4,TRBV28,once,.,TGTGCCAGCAGTTTTCGGGTTGAAAAACTGTTTTTT,CASSFRVEKLFF
TRBJ2-5,TRBV7-6,.,TRBD2,TGTGCCAGCAGCTCCAGGACTAGCGGGGATGGGGAGACCCAGTACTTC,CASSSRTSGDGETQYF
TRBJ1-4,TRBV2,.,.,TGTGCCAGCAGCGTGACAGTAGATAATGAAAAACTGTTTTTT,CASSVTVDNEKLFF
TRBJ1-5,TRBV6-4,.,TRBD1,TGTGCCAGCAGCGAAACAGGGGATTCTCAGCCCCAGCATTTT,CASSETGDSQPQHF
TRBJ2-5,TRBV29-1,.,.,TGCAGCGTTGAAGATCTAGTGGGGGGGCCTTTTGAGACCCAGTACTTC,CSVEDLVGGPFETQYF
TRBJ1-1,TRBV6-6,.,TRBD1,TGTGCCAGCAATGCTAACAGGGGCTCTGAAGCTTTCTTT,CASNANRGSEAFF
TRBJ1-5,TRBV21-1,.,.,TGTGCCAGCACCCCCACTCCCGGTCGGCCCCAGCATTTT,CASTPTPGRPQHF
TRBJ2-2,TRBV7-3,.,.,TGTGCCAGCAGCTCCCCTAGCGGGGAGCTGTTTTTT,CASSSPSGELFF
TRBJ1-4,TRBV28,.,TRBD1,TGTGCCAGCAGTTTAGGGACAGGGGGTAATGAAAAACTGTTTTTT,CASSLGTGGNEKLFF
TRBJ1-5,TRBV6-1,.,.,TGTGCCAGCAGTGAATCCCAGGGCAATCAGCCCCAGCATTTT,CASSESQGNQPQHF
TRBJ2-2,TRBV7-9,.,.,TGTGCCAGCAGCTTAAACACGAACACCGGGGAGCTGTTTTTT,CASSLNTNTGELFF
TRBJ1-1,TRBV11-2,.,TRBD1,TGTGCCAGCAGCTTAAGATCAGGGGGCACTGAAGCTTTCTTT,CASSLRSGGTEAFF
TRBJ2-1,TRBV7-9,.,.,TGTGCCAGCAGCTTAGGGGGCAAGGAGCAGTTCTTC,CASSLGGKEQFF
TRBJ1-2,TRBV5-4,.,TRBD1,TGTGCCAGCAGCTTGGTACGGACAGGGATTAACTATGGCTACACCTTC,CASSLVRTGINYGYTF
TRBJ1-1,TRBV4-2,.,.,TGTGCCAGCAGCCGGGGGGGACTGCGGGAGACTGAAGCTTTCTTT,CASSRGGLRETEAFF
TRBJ2-2,TRBV14,.,.,TGTGCCAGCAGCCAATCATTCGTAGCCGGGGAGCTGTTTTTT,CASSQSFVAGELFF
TRBJ2-1,TRBV2,.,.,TGTGCCAGCGGGGGCCACAATGAGCAGTTCTTC,CASGGHNEQFF
TRBJ2-3,TRBV6-4,once,TRBD2,TGTGCCAGCAGTGACCTAGCGGGGGGTCAGAAAGATACGCAGTATTTT,CASSDLAGGQKDTQYF
TRBJ1-1,TRBV19,.,.,TGTGCCAGTAGTCTATTTTCAGGGCGGGGTGAAGCTTTCTTT,CASSLFSGRGEAFF
TRBJ2-5,TRBV7-2,.,TRBD1,TGTGCCAGCAGCATGGACAGGGAGACCCAGTACTTC,CASSMDRETQYF
TRBJ2-1,TRBV9,once,TRBD2,TGTGCCAGCAGCGTCCAAGGCATTGCGGGGGTCTACAATGAGCAGTTCTTC,CASSVQGIAGVYNEQFF
TRBJ2-1,TRBV5-1,.,TRBD2,TGCGCCAGCAGCTTGGGGGGACTAGCGGGAGTTAATGAGCAGTTCTTC,CASSLGGLAGVNEQFF
TRBJ1-5,TRBV6-5,medium-sized,.,TGTGCCAGCAGTTACGGGAGGGGCAGCAATCAGCCCCAGCATTTT,CASSYGRGSNQPQHF
TRBJ1-2,TRBV6-1,.,.,TGTGCCAGCAGGGACTTCTATGGCTACACCTTC,CASRDFYGYTF
TRBJ2-5,TRBV5-4,.,TRBD1,TGTGCCAGCAGCCACACAGGGGAATCGGAGACCCAGTACTTC,CASSHTGESETQYF
TRBJ1-5,TRBV19,.,.,TGTGCCAGTAGTAAGGGGTTCAATCAGCCCCAGCATTTT,CASSKGFNQPQHF
TRBJ1-5,TRBV2,few,.,TGTGCCAGCAGTCGAGGACAGAGCAATCAGCCCCAGCATTTT,CASSRGQSNQPQHF
TRBJ1-3,TRBV6-5,.,.,TGTGCCAGCAGTACATACAGCTCTGGAAACACCATATATTTT,CASSTYSSGNTIYF
TRBJ1-4,TRBV4-2,.,.,TGTGCCAGCAGCCAAGATTCTTACAGGGCCGATGAAAAACTGTTTTTT,CASSQDSYRADEKLFF
TRBJ2-3,TRBV4-2,.,TRBD2,TGTGCCAGCAGCCTCCTCCCGGGGACTAGCGGGGGGGAAACAGATACGCAGTATTTT,CASSLLPGTSGGETDTQYF
TRBJ2-3,TRBV10-3,.,.,TGTGCCATCAGTGAGTCCCCTACAGCAGCAGTGACAGATACGCAGTATTTT,CAISESPTAAVTDTQYF
TRBJ1-5,TRBV25-1,few,TRBD1,TGTGCCAGCAGAGGACAGGGGGGGAATCAGCCCCAGCATTTT,CASRGQGGNQPQHF
TRBJ2-1,TRBV9,.,TRBD1,TGTGCCAGCAGCGTAGGACAGGGTCTAGACAATGAGCAGTTCTTC,CASSVGQGLDNEQFF
TRBJ1-1,TRBV7-6,medium-sized,.,TGTGCCAGCAGCTTAGCTTCGTCGGGGAACACTGAAGCTTTCTTT,CASSLASSGNTEAFF
TRBJ2-3,TRBV5-1,once,TRBD2,TGCGCCAGCAGCTCTGCTAGCGGGGCATTCACAGATACGCAGTATTTT,CASSSASGAFTDTQYF
TRBJ1-3,TRBV2,.,TRBD1,TGTGCCAGCAGTGCGGGACAGGGGGCATACACCATATATTTT,CASSAGQGAYTIYF
TRBJ2-3,TRBV7-2,.,.,TGTGCCAGCAGCTTGAGACAGACACTGCATACGCAGTATTTT,CASSLRQTLHTQYF
TRBJ2-3,TRBV2,.,TRBD1,TGTGCCAGCAGGGGGGACAGGGGAAGTTCAGATACGCAGTATTTT,CASRGDRGSSDTQYF
TRBJ2-2,TRBV4-1,.,TRBD1,TGCGCCAGCAGCCCCTCGGGACAGTGGGGAACCGGGGAGCTGTTTTTT,CASSPSGQWGTGELFF
TRBJ2-2,TRBV7-2,once,TRBD1,TGTGCCAGCAGCTTAGGGACAGGGGGAAACACCGGGGAGCTGTTTTTT,CASSLGTGGNTGELFF
TRBJ2-2,TRBV19,.,TRBD1,TGTGCCAGTAGTATAGTCCTTACGGGACAGGGGTTTACCGGGGAGCTGTTTTTT,CASSIVLTGQGFTGELFF
TRBJ1-5,TRBV6-1,.,.,TGTGCCAGCAGGAAAGGAGGGTACGCTCAGCCCCAGCATTTT,CASRKGGYAQPQHF
TRBJ2-3,TRBV5-1,.,TRBD1,TGCGCCAGCAGCTTGACAGGGGGCTCGGGGGATACGCAGTATTTT,CASSLTGGSGDTQYF
TRBJ1-5,TRBV9,.,.,TGTGCCAGCAGCGTAGGCTCGGGCAATCAGCCCCAGCATTTT,CASSVGSGNQPQHF